A selection of T cell receptor beta chains follows, all from one sample in a study of cytomegalovirus exposure and HLA in healthy donors. Profiling relied on immunoSEQ multiplex PCR, and the TCRdb table lists in-frame clones only, not all of them. Of roughly 150,000 clones in the sample, roughly 82% are singletons; the top ten hold about 3%. Sequencing was done on a sample of PBMCs. The receptors shown here come from a woman between 45 and 60 years old in good health and CMV-seropositive. The CDR3 runs from the conserved cysteine through the conserved F or W. A D gene is named only where the DNA matches it firmly. A row's size may be missing; if present it is once, few, many or a size class.

d_call j_call clone_size v_call cdr3_aa cdr3_nt
NA TRBJ2-2 NA TRBV6-1 CASSLLRQSTGELFF TGTGCCAGCAGCCTCCTGAGACAGTCCACCGGGGAGCTGTTTTTT
NA TRBJ2-5 NA TRBV19 CASSSDRKETQYF TGTGCCAGTAGTTCCGACAGAAAAGAGACCCAGTACTTC
NA TRBJ1-5 once TRBV7-8 CASSLGTVSNQPQHF TGTGCCAGCAGCTTGGGGACTGTAAGCAATCAGCCCCAGCATTTT
NA TRBJ1-2 NA TRBV21-1 CASSKDMREYYGYTF TGTGCCAGCAGCAAAGACATGCGGGAGTACTATGGCTACACCTTC
NA TRBJ2-2 NA TRBV25-1 CASRQTNTGELFF TGTGCCAGCAGACAGACGAACACCGGGGAGCTGTTTTTT
TRBD1 TRBJ1-1 few TRBV2 CASSEQNRGGAFF TGTGCCAGCAGTGAACAGAATAGAGGGGGCGCTTTCTTT
NA TRBJ1-1 NA TRBV6-6 CASTRGGTEAFF TGTGCCAGCACTCGGGGGGGTACTGAAGCTTTCTTT
TRBD2 TRBJ2-5 NA TRBV29-1 CSVVTSGGHNSRAQYF TGCAGCGTTGTAACTAGCGGGGGCCATAACTCCCGGGCCCAGTACTTC
TRBD2 TRBJ2-7 few TRBV29-1 CSVEDTGTSGSPQYF TGCAGCGTTGAAGACACCGGGACTAGCGGCTCCCCTCAGTACTTC
TRBD1 TRBJ1-2 NA TRBV5-1 CASSETGDGGYTF TGCGCCAGCAGTGAAACAGGGGACGGTGGCTACACCTTC
TRBD1 TRBJ2-7 NA TRBV23-1 CASSLPRDRAYEQYF TGCGCCAGCAGTCTCCCACGGGACAGAGCCTACGAGCAGTACTTC
NA TRBJ1-5 once TRBV7-9 CASSFGNQPQHF TGTGCCAGCAGCTTCGGGAACCAGCCCCAGCATTTT
NA TRBJ2-1 few TRBV4-1 CASSRVDGLVNEQFF TGCGCCAGCAGCCGAGTTGACGGTCTAGTTAATGAGCAGTTCTTC
TRBD1 TRBJ1-2 NA TRBV19 CASKEAGGTDYGYTF TGTGCCAGTAAGGAAGCTGGGGGGACAGACTATGGCTACACCTTC
TRBD2 TRBJ2-1 NA TRBV11-2 CASSARLANNEQFF TGTGCCAGCAGCGCAAGACTAGCTAACAATGAGCAGTTCTTC
NA TRBJ1-1 once TRBV10-3 CAISDPGGVNTEAFF TGTGCCATCAGTGACCCGGGGGGGGTGAACACTGAAGCTTTCTTT
TRBD1 TRBJ1-6 NA TRBV2 CASSGTGGRTSNSPLHF TGTGCCAGCAGCGGGACAGGGGGCCGCACTTCTAATTCACCCCTCCACTTT
NA TRBJ2-6 NA TRBV4-2 CASSQVTAGANVLTF TGTGCCAGCAGCCAAGTTACGGCTGGGGCCAACGTCCTGACTTTC
TRBD1 TRBJ1-5 NA TRBV4-1 CASSQPDRGPQPQHF TGCGCCAGCAGCCAACCCGACAGGGGGCCTCAGCCCCAGCATTTT
NA TRBJ2-7 NA TRBV6-5 CASSYGLGWTYEQYF TGTGCCAGCAGTTACGGGCTTGGTTGGACCTACGAGCAGTACTTC
NA TRBJ1-1 NA TRBV2 CASSDWRPNTEAFF TGTGCCAGCAGTGACTGGAGACCGAACACTGAAGCTTTCTTT
NA TRBJ1-5 NA TRBV6-4 CASSVLDSGYQPQHF TGTGCCAGCAGTGTGCTTGACTCCGGGTATCAGCCCCAGCATTTT
NA TRBJ2-7 NA TRBV4-2 CASSLRETESSYEQYF TGTGCCAGCAGCCTACGGGAAACAGAAAGCTCCTACGAGCAGTACTTC
NA TRBJ2-3 NA TRBV7-9 CASTTRAEGGMLPTDTQYF TGTGCCAGCACTACGCGGGCGGAGGGCGGGATGCTCCCTACAGATACGCAGTATTTT
NA TRBJ1-4 NA TRBV18 CASSPPRGLTNEKLFF TGTGCCAGCTCACCACCGCGGGGGCTTACTAATGAAAAACTGTTTTTT
NA TRBJ1-4 NA TRBV4-2 CASSQAREKLFF TGTGCCAGCAGCCAAGCGAGAGAAAAACTGTTTTTT
NA TRBJ2-2 few TRBV5-1 CASSLLPKGELFF TGCGCCAGCAGCTTACTTCCGAAAGGGGAGCTGTTTTTT